The 23 T cell receptor beta chains given below trace back to one sample, sequenced in a study of T-cell reconstitution after alpha-beta-depleted transplantation in children. Library preparation (for TCRbeta) was performed with unique molecular identifiers. TCRdb reprocessed the PCR reads with MiXCR, giving one entry per CDR3 protein. The sample includes roughly 590,000 distinct CDR3 sequences, 15% to 20% of them seen just once. The sequences come from PBMCs from the stem cell graft donor, collected from the stem cell graft. The source of these receptors is a human donor who donated a stem cell graft to a child with acute myeloid leukemia.

The sample holds a few counts of this clonotype. The rearrangement joins TRBV20-1 to TRBJ2-7; D might be TRBD1 or TRBD2, each matching 5 bases. Germline CDR1 and CDR2: DFQATT and SNEGSKA (reference sequence). This CDR3 region has 14 residues. Trimming removed 0 bases at V and 3 bases at J, with 12 bases between. The CDR3 sequence: CSAREMGVGYEQYF. DNA of the CDR3: TGCAGTGCTAGAGAAATGGGGGTAGGCTACGAGCAGTACTTC.

Ten or more counts support this clonotype. The chain uses TRBV5-6 and TRBJ2-7, with a weak D call TRBD2 (5 bases). V was pared by 1 base and J by 4 bases, with 9 bases between. The CDR3 runs 13 residues. Germline CDR1 reads SGHDT; CDR2 reads YYEEEE. This CDR3 reads CASSLSRDYEQYV. For the CDR3, the DNA is TGTGCCAGCAGCTTGAGCCGGGATTACGAGCAGTACGTC.

The table lists this clonotype with a few counts. The chain uses TRBV20-1 and TRBJ1-5, with a possible D match to TRBD1 (6 bases). Trimming removed 3 bases at V and 0 bases at J, with 15 bases between. This CDR3 region has 16 residues. The germline gives CDR1 DFQATT, CDR2 SNEGSKA (reference sequence). The CDR3 is CSASGGAIFSNQPQHF. CDR3 nucleotides: TGCAGTGCTAGCGGGGGGGCAATCTTTAGCAATCAGCCCCAGCATTTT.

The table lists this clonotype with many counts. This chain connects TRBV20-1 to TRBJ2-3; D remains ambiguous. From germline, CDR1 is DFQATT and CDR2 SNEGSKA (reference sequence). This CDR3 comprises 13 residues. The ends were cut back, 5 bases at V and 3 bases at J, with 12 bases in the middle. This CDR3 reads CSAPRLGTDTQYF. In nucleotides, the CDR3 is TGCAGTGCTCCTCGGCTAGGAACAGATACGCAGTATTTT.

The V and J genes are TRBV6-5 and TRBJ1-6, with no clear D. V was trimmed by 0 bases and J by 8 bases, leaving 14 bases between them. The germline V gene encodes CDR1 MNHEY and CDR2 SVGAGI. This CDR3 spans 16 amino acids. In DNA form, the CDR3 reads TGTGCCAGCAGTTACTCAGCCGGCCCAAGGCATTCACCCCTCCACTTT. It yields the protein CASSYSAGPRHSPLHF.

In the case of this clonotype: With a much larger clone just one base away, this may be a read error. The J gene is TRBJ2-1, the V gene TRBV20-1, with 12 bases aligning to TRBD2. The V and J ends lost 4 bases and 8 bases, in that order; junction bases with no gene match: 15. This CDR3 has 17 amino acids. Per the germline V gene, CDR1 is DFQATT and CDR2 is SNEGSKA (reference sequence). The CDR3 is CSAKSWTSGALSDEQFF. The DNA of the CDR3 is TGCAGTGCTAAAAGCTGGACTAGCGGGGCCCTCTCCGATGAGCAGTTCTTC.

Ten or more counts support this clonotype. The V gene is TRBV29-1, the J gene TRBJ2-1; D call uncertain. Between the trimmed V and J ends, which lost 3 bases and 5 bases, there was a span of 14 bases. CDR1 is SQVTM and CDR2 is ANQGSEA in the germline V gene. The CDR3 covers 14 residues. The CDR3 sequence is CSVEGLGGDNEQFF. Written as DNA, the CDR3 is TGCAGCGTTGAGGGCTTGGGTGGGGACAATGAGCAGTTCTTC.

Worth noting for this clonotype: A much larger clone lies a single base off, so this may be a read error. The V gene is TRBV5-6, the J gene TRBJ2-6, with D unresolved. Germline lookup yields CDR1 SGHDT and CDR2 YYEEEE. The CDR3 runs 15 residues. V lost 4 bases, J lost 3 bases, and 11 bases lay in between. CDR3 protein: CASSPWVFGANVLTF. The CDR3, as DNA: TGTGCCAGCAGCCCCTGGGTCTTTGGGGCCAACGTCCTGACTTTC.

This clonotype turned up a few times. The chain joins TRBV5-1 to TRBJ2-5; possible D gene TRBD1, 6 bases. Germline assignment: CDR1 SGHRS and CDR2 YFSETQ. The CDR3 extends over 14 amino acids. Trimming removed 0 bases at V and 3 bases at J, with 9 bases between. In DNA form, the CDR3 reads TGCGCCAGCAGCTTGGGGGACACCAAAGAGACCCAGTACTTC. This sequence encodes CASSLGDTKETQYF.

The sample holds many counts of this clonotype. V is TRBV7-3 and J is TRBJ2-1; TRBD2 agrees at 9 bases. Per germline, CDR1 SGHTA and CDR2 FQGTGA. CDR3 size: 19 residues. V shed 0 bases and J 2 bases; nucleotides not matched to a gene: 11. The CDR3 loop reads CASSLTSGLAGSPYNEQFF. CDR3 bases: TGTGCCAGCAGCTTAACGTCTGGTCTAGCGGGGTCCCCCTACAATGAGCAGTTCTTC.

The rearrangement joins TRBV12-3 or TRBV12-4 to TRBJ2-2; D is ambiguous. V lost 3 bases to trimming and J lost 4 bases, with 6 bases between them. This CDR3 is built from 13 residues. The CDR3 nucleotides are TGTGCCAGCAGTTTTCGCCTCACCGGGGAGCTGTTTTTT. Translating gives CASSFRLTGELFF.

This clonotype has more than one count but fewer than ten. The chain uses TRBV20-1 and TRBJ2-5, with D perhaps TRBD2 (6 bases). The CDR3 consists of 14 residues. Per germline, CDR1 DFQATT and CDR2 SNEGSKA (reference sequence). The V end lost 5 bases, the J end lost 2 bases, and 15 bases lay between the germline ends. The CDR3 sequence is CSAVPGLKQETQYF. CDR3 sequence (DNA): TGCAGTGCTGTCCCGGGACTGAAACAAGAGACCCAGTACTTC.

In its sample, this clonotype was seen many times. The junction departs from the called germline gene at one end, perhaps through a read error. The chain carries TRBV5-1 and TRBJ2-3, with TRBD1 as a possible D gene (5 bases). Germline-derived CDR1 and CDR2 are SGHRS and YFSETQ. The CDR3 consists of 14 residues. The CDR3, as DNA: TGTGCCAGCAGCTTAGGGGTCGGCACAGATACGCAGTATTTT. Amino acids: CASSLGVGTDTQYF.

CDR3 DNA sequence: TGTGCCAGCACCGAGACAGGACCTAACACTGAAGCTTTCTTT. This translates into CASTETGPNTEAFF. J is TRBJ1-1 and V is TRBV12-3 or TRBV12-4; weak D call: TRBD1 (6 bases). The V and J ends lost 7 bases and 2 bases respectively, with 14 bases between them. The CDR3 has 14 amino acids.

This clonotype has a count of ten or more. The rearrangement uses TRBV5-6 and TRBJ2-5; maybe TRBD2 (7 bases). Trimming shortened V by 1 base and J by 5 bases, and 12 bases separated the two germline ends. The germline V gene encodes CDR1 SGHDT and CDR2 YYEEEE. This CDR3 has 14 amino acids. Here the CDR3 DNA reads TGTGCCAGCAGCTTGAAAGGGGGAGGGGAGACCCAGTACTTC. Translating it yields CASSLKGGGETQYF.

This clonotype was observed a few times. This chain connects TRBV12-3 or TRBV12-4 to TRBJ1-5, with 10 bases that match TRBD1. The J segment lost 12 bases and the V segment lost 5 bases, leaving 13 bases of the junction unmatched. The CDR3 is 15 amino acids. The CDR3 coding sequence is TGTGCCAGCAGTGAGTTGGGACAGGGGATCCGGGGCCAGCATTTT. It encodes CASSELGQGIRGQHF.

The table lists this clonotype with a count of one. A much larger clone differs from this one at a single base, so this may be a read error. The gene calls are TRBV20-1 and TRBJ2-4; D not certain. The CDR3 is made up of 11 amino acids. Germline lookup yields CDR1 DFQATT and CDR2 SNEGSKA (reference sequence). The CDR3 DNA sequence: TGCAGTGCTACAATGTCCCACATTCCGTACTTC. This translates into CSATMSHIPYF.

The sample holds a few counts of this clonotype. This chain joins TRBV9 and TRBJ2-7; possible D gene TRBD1, 6 bases. In germline, CDR1 is SGDLS, CDR2 YYNGEE. The CDR3 spans 17 residues. Trimming removed 0 bases at V and 0 bases at J, with 16 bases between. Here the CDR3 DNA reads TGTGCCAGCAGCGTAGGGGTCAGGGGCCTTAGCTCCTACGAGCAGTACTTC. Protein: CASSVGVRGLSSYEQYF.

This clonotype showed up just a few times. The chain combines TRBV24-1 with TRBJ1-1; 8 bases match TRBD1. CDR3 length: 13 amino acids. Trimming took 10 bases from V and 2 from J; bases not matched to a gene: 5. Germline V gives CDR1 KGHDR, CDR2 SFDVKD. The CDR3 DNA reads as TGTGCCACGAGAGACAGGGGAAACACTGAAGCTTTCTTT. It encodes CATRDRGNTEAFF.

This clonotype was found many times. V and J are TRBV6-1 and TRBJ2-1, with D tentatively TRBD1 (6 bases). CDR3 length equals 14 residues. The germline gives CDR1 MNHNS, CDR2 SASEGT. The V and J ends lost 6 bases and 2 bases respectively, with 11 bases between them. The CDR3 DNA follows: TGTGCCAGCAGGCTTAGGGGGACCTACAATGAGCAGTTCTTC. It specifies CASRLRGTYNEQFF.

This clonotype was seen repeatedly, ten times or more. At one end the junction does not follow the germline gene, possibly because of a read error. The chain joins TRBV7-2 to TRBJ2-3; D is perhaps TRBD2 (5 bases). CDR3 length: 12 residues. CDR1 and CDR2 (germline): SGHTA, FQGNSA. The CDR3 nucleotides read TGTGCCAGCAGCTCTAGCATAGATACGCAGTATTTT. Amino acid sequence: CASSSSIDTQYF.

This clonotype was seen at least ten times. The V and J genes are TRBV29-1 and TRBJ2-1; the match to TRBD2 covers 11 bases. CDR3 size: 16 residues. Germline CDR1 reads SQVTM; CDR2 reads ANQGSEA. The V gene end was trimmed by 5 bases and the J gene end by 4 bases; junction bases not matched to a gene: 10. This CDR3 reads CSVRGSGGAYYNEQFF. The CDR3, as DNA: TGCAGCGTTCGAGGTAGCGGGGGGGCCTATTACAATGAGCAGTTCTTC.

On this clonotype: This sequence may be a read error, since a much larger clone differs from it by one base. The chain links TRBV6-1 to TRBJ2-7, with TRBD2 matching over 7 bases. V lost 8 bases to trimming and J lost 7 bases; unmatched junction nucleotides: 11. This CDR3 has 13 residues. CDR1 and CDR2 (germline): MNHNS, SASEGT. CDR3 protein: CASGWACGGEQYF. DNA for the CDR3: TGTGCCAGCGGCTGGGCCTGCGGGGGAGAGCAGTACTTC.